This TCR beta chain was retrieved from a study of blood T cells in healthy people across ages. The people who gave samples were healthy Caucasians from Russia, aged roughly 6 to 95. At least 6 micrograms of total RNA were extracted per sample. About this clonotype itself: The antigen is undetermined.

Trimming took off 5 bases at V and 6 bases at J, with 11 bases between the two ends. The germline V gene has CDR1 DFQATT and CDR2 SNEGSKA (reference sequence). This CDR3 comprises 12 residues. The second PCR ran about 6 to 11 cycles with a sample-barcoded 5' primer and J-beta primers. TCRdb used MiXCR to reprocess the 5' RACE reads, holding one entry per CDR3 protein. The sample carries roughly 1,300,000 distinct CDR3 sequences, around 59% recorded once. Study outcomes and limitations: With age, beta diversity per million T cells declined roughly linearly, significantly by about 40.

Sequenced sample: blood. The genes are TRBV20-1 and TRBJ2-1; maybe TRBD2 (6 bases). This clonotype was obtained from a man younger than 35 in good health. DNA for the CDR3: TGCAGTGCTCCTCGGGACTTCAATGAGCAGTTCTTC. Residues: CSAPRDFNEQFF.